Here is one T cell receptor beta chain with its context. No antigen is known for it. The CDR3 covers 14 residues. In germline, CDR1 is LNHDA, CDR2 SQIVND (reference sequence). V was shortened by 5 bases and J by 4 bases, with 14 bases between the two germline ends. Amplification yielded TCR beta CDR3 regions, with RNA transcripts as the source. The HTBI primer set drove a first-round RT-PCR of the TCR CDR3. TCRdb reprocessed the multiplex PCR reads with MiXCR, giving one entry per CDR3 protein. The data hold roughly 510,000 distinct CDR3 sequences, with around 50% observed a single time. The entry originates in a study of T cells in Graves' hyperthyroidism and ophthalmopathy. Study-wide results and limits: In validation, the model predicted ophthalmopathy. These predictions came a median approximately 6.5 months before onset.

Clinicians diagnosed patients from clinical symptoms, serum thyroxine and TRAb, thyroid ultrasound and orbital computed tomography. The genes are TRBV19 and TRBJ2-5; perhaps D is TRBD1 or TRBD2 (5 bases each). This TCR was recovered from an adult woman with Graves' disease, either hyperthyroidism or ophthalmopathy (not recorded which). Sequencing used peripheral blood or thyroid tissue (not recorded which). The CDR3 region is CASSEGPSVETQYF. CDR3 DNA: TGTGCCAGTAGTGAGGGACCCTCTGTAGAGACCCAGTACTTC.